The 22 T cell receptor beta chains in this list originate from one sample, sequenced in a study of cytomegalovirus exposure and HLA in healthy donors. Clones were sequenced by immunoSEQ multiplex PCR, and TCRdb holds only the in-frame ones, with some missing. The sample consists of around 60,000 clones, approximately 95% of them appearing once. The sample consisted of PBMCs. These receptors were obtained from a woman younger than 35 in good health and CMV-seronegative.

V and J are TRBV4-2 and TRBJ2-7; D may be TRBD2 (6 bases). There are 15 residues in the CDR3. Germline assignment: CDR1 LGHNA and CDR2 YNFKEQ. Trimming removed 1 base at V and 3 bases at J, with 13 bases between. The CDR3: CASSQGGTDLYEQYF. The CDR3 DNA is TGTGCCAGCAGCCAAGGCGGGACTGACCTCTACGAGCAGTACTTC.

The gene calls are TRBV19 and TRBJ2-7; a possible D gene is TRBD1 (5 bases). Trimming cost V 5 bases and J 1 base, with 12 bases left between them. This CDR3 comprises 14 residues. Germline values: CDR1 LNHDA, CDR2 SQIVND (reference sequence). The CDR3: CASSPQGVSYEQYF. Here the CDR3 DNA reads TGTGCCAGTAGTCCTCAAGGGGTATCCTACGAGCAGTACTTC. The variable domain in full, with the rest retrieved from reference TRBV19 and TRBJ2-7, is DGGITQSPKYLFRKEGQNVTLSCEQNLNHDAMYWYRQDPGQGLRLIYYSQIVNDFQKGDIAEGYSVSREKKESFPLTVTSAQKNPTAFYLCASSPQGVSYEQYFGPGTRLTVT.

In regard to this clone: The same CDR3 can be traced to other DNA sequences in this sample. The CDR3 loop reads CAWSGGSNQPQHF. The CDR3 nucleotides are TGTGCCTGGAGTGGGGGCAGCAATCAGCCCCAGCATTTT. The gene calls are TRBV30 and TRBJ1-5, with TRBD1 as a possible D gene (5 bases). The CDR3 spans 13 residues. V lost 1 base and J 1 base, leaving 5 bases between the germline ends. The germline V gene has CDR1 GTSNPN and CDR2 SVGIG (reference sequence).

The chain uses TRBV7-2 and TRBJ2-2; 7 bases fit TRBD2. Per germline, CDR1 SGHTA and CDR2 FQGNSA. The CDR3 runs 13 residues. Trimming took 5 bases from V and 7 from J; bases not matched to a gene: 4. The CDR3 coding sequence is TGTGCCAGCAGCCTGGGGGGGAACGGGGAGCTGTTTTTT. This translates into CASSLGGNGELFF.

This sequence joins TRBV7-2 and TRBJ2-3; 7 nucleotides line up with TRBD1. The length of the CDR3 is 13 residues. V lost 2 bases, J lost 5 bases, and 1 base stayed unmatched. CDR1 and CDR2 (germline): SGHTA, FQGNSA. DNA of the CDR3: TGTGCCAGCAGCTTAAACAGGGGAGATACGCAGTATTTT. It codes for CASSLNRGDTQYF.

The chain uses TRBV9 and TRBJ1-2, with D possibly TRBD1 on 6 matching bases. Per the germline V gene, CDR1 is SGDLS and CDR2 is YYNGEE. CDR3 length: 20 residues. Trimming removed 3 bases at V and 2 bases at J, with 29 bases between. Written as DNA, the CDR3 is TGTGCCAGCAGCGGCACAATAACGACAGGACAAGATCTTCAAAACTATGGCTACACCTTC. As protein: CASSGTITTGQDLQNYGYTF.

The J gene is TRBJ1-1, the V gene TRBV7-9; TRBD1 is a possible D gene (6 bases). The CDR3 consists of 15 residues. Trimming pared 5 bases from V and 1 base from J, leaving 14 bases between. In germline, CDR1 is SEHNR, CDR2 FQNEAQ (reference sequence). The CDR3 is CASSPQDRKNTEAFF. The CDR3 DNA reads as TGTGCCAGCAGCCCTCAGGACAGAAAGAACACTGAAGCTTTCTTT.

The V and J genes are TRBV5-4 and TRBJ2-7; 12 positions match TRBD1. The CDR3 covers 16 residues. The germline V gene encodes CDR1 SGHNT and CDR2 YYREEE (reference sequence). J lost 3 bases, V lost 4 bases, and 8 bases had no gene match. DNA for the CDR3: TGTGCCAGCAGCCGAAGCCGGGACAGGGGGCTCTACGAGCAGTACTTC. Its translation is CASSRSRDRGLYEQYF.

This chain joins TRBV7-2 and TRBJ2-2, with TRBD2 matching 7 bases. The germline CDR1 and CDR2 sequences are SGHTA and FQGNSA. Trimming at V came to 3 bases and at J to 5 bases, leaving 6 bases not matched to a gene. The CDR3 covers 15 residues. CDR3: CASSLGGRGTGELFF. In DNA, the CDR3 is TGTGCCAGCAGCTTGGGGGGGAGAGGGACCGGGGAGCTGTTTTTT. The variable domain in full, completed from reference TRBV7-2 and TRBJ2-2, reads GAGVSQSPSNKVTEKGKDVELRCDPISGHTALYWYRQSLGQGLEFLIYFQGNSAPDKSGLPSDRFSAERTGGSVSTLTIQRTQQEDSAVYLCASSLGGRGTGELFFGEGSRLTVL.

V usage is TRBV6-4 and J usage is TRBJ2-7, with TRBD1 identical over 7 bases. The CDR3 is 16 residues long. The trim removed 2 bases at V and 1 base at J, leaving 8 bases unmatched. Germline V CDR1 and CDR2: MRHNA, SNTAGT. The CDR3 sequence: CASSDLHRGPSYEQYF. CDR3 sequence (DNA): TGTGCCAGCAGTGACCTACACAGGGGCCCTTCCTACGAGCAGTACTTC.

The chain carries TRBV19 and TRBJ2-1; D remains ambiguous. The CDR3 extends over 14 amino acids. The germline V and J ends were trimmed by 5 bases and 0 bases, with 8 bases remaining between them. Germline CDR1 and CDR2: LNHDA and SQIVND (reference sequence). For the CDR3, the DNA is TGTGCCAGTAGTGGCCCTCCCTCCTACAATGAGCAGTTCTTC. This sequence encodes CASSGPPSYNEQFF.

The rearrangement links TRBV10-3 to TRBJ2-7, with 10 bases lining up with TRBD2. V was clipped by 3 bases and J by 0 bases; unmatched bases: 5. Germline V gives CDR1 ENHRY, CDR2 SYGVKD. This CDR3 spans 16 amino acids. The DNA of the CDR3 is TGTGCCATCAGTGAATTTCCTAGCGGGAGCTCCTACGAGCAGTACTTC. It is translated as CAISEFPSGSSYEQYF.

The DNA for the CDR3 is TGTGCCTGGAGTGGTCTAGCGGGAACCTACGAGCAGTACTTC. As protein: CAWSGLAGTYEQYF. The chain links TRBV30 to TRBJ2-7, with 9 bases that match TRBD2. V lost 1 base, J lost 2 bases, and 3 bases stayed unmatched. Germline V gives CDR1 GTSNPN, CDR2 SVGIG (reference sequence). The CDR3 contains 14 residues.

This rearrangement joins TRBV4-1 to TRBJ2-7, with TRBD1 identical over 8 bases. CDR3 length: 15 amino acids. CDR1 and CDR2 from the germline V gene are MGHRA and YSYEKL. V trimming: 4 bases; J trimming: 2 bases; junction bases outside the gene matches: 7. The CDR3 nucleotides are TGCGCCAGCAGCCTAGAACGACAGGGGACCTACGAGCAGTACTTC. Translating it yields CASSLERQGTYEQYF.

The chain employs TRBV5-4 and TRBJ2-7, with a weak D call TRBD1 (7 bases). The germline gives CDR1 SGHNT, CDR2 YYREEE (reference sequence). The CDR3 is 15 amino acids. The V gene lost 0 bases and the J gene lost 9 bases, with 19 bases spanning the gap. The CDR3 protein is CASSLARGTATGQYF. The CDR3 region has the DNA TGTGCCAGCAGCTTGGCCCGGGGGACAGCTACGGGGCAGTACTTC. Based on the CDR3 plus reference TRBV5-4 and TRBJ2-7, the full variable domain is ETGVTQSPTHLIKTRGQQVTLRCSSQSGHNTVSWYQQALGQGPQFIFQYYREEENGRGNFPPRFSGLQFPNYSSELNVNALELDDSALYLCASSLARGTATGQYFGPGTRLTVT.

The chain recombines TRBV19 with TRBJ2-7; tentative D call: TRBD1 (6 bases). CDR1 and CDR2 (germline): LNHDA, SQIVND (reference sequence). The length of the CDR3 is 15 residues. The V end lost 4 bases, the J end lost 2 bases, and 15 bases lay between the germline ends. This chain's CDR3 is CASSNGWTVPYEQYF. CDR3 nucleotides: TGTGCCAGTAGTAACGGATGGACAGTACCCTACGAGCAGTACTTC.

This chain uses TRBV5-1 with TRBJ2-1; D possibly corresponds to TRBD2 (5 bases). The V end was cut by 0 bases, the J end by 0 bases, with 10 bases between. Germline CDR1 reads SGHRS; CDR2 reads YFSETQ. The CDR3 contains 16 residues. The CDR3, as DNA: TGCGCCAGCAGCTTGGCCGGGATAAGCTCCTACAATGAGCAGTTCTTC. Protein: CASSLAGISSYNEQFF.

The chain combines TRBV2 with TRBJ2-3, with 14 bases fitting TRBD2. The germline CDR1 and CDR2 sequences are SNHLY and FYNNEI. The length of the CDR3 is 15 residues. The V and J ends lost 6 bases and 4 bases, in that order; junction bases with no gene match: 3. The CDR3 DNA sequence: TGTGCCAGCAGCCGACTAGCGGGGGGGGCAGATACGCAGTATTTT. Its translation: CASSRLAGGADTQYF.

This clone was seen once. This chain joins TRBV19 and TRBJ2-1; tentatively, D is TRBD1 (6 bases). There are 15 residues in the CDR3. Germline V gene sequence: CDR1 LNHDA, CDR2 SQIVND (reference sequence). Trimming pared 7 bases from V and 1 base from J, leaving 14 bases between. In nucleotides, the CDR3 is TGTGCCAGTAAAACCACAGGGAATTCCTACAATGAGCAGTTCTTC. Its protein product is CASKTTGNSYNEQFF.

This chain joins TRBV12-5 and TRBJ2-5; 9 nucleotides match TRBD1. CDR1 is LGHNT and CDR2 is FRNRAP in the germline V gene. Trimming took 5 bases from V and 5 from J; bases not matched to a gene: 6. This CDR3 contains 14 residues. The CDR3 loop is CASGPLQGAETQYF. CDR3 in DNA: TGTGCTAGTGGTCCACTACAGGGGGCGGAGACCCAGTACTTC.

The chain carries TRBV15 and TRBJ1-1; 8 bases align to TRBD1. Looked up from germline, CDR1 is LNHNV and CDR2 is YYDKDF (reference sequence). This CDR3 has 16 residues. Trimming at V came to 5 bases and at J to 5 bases, leaving 13 bases not matched to a gene. The CDR3 loop reads CATSLTGGQGRTEAFF. The CDR3 nucleotides are TGTGCCACCAGCCTCACAGGGGGGCAGGGGAGGACTGAAGCTTTCTTT.

The rearrangement links TRBV27 to TRBJ2-5; the D gene is possibly TRBD2 (6 bases). The V and J ends lost 1 base and 9 bases respectively, with 27 bases between them. Germline V lookup: CDR1 MNHEY, CDR2 SMNVEV (reference sequence). The CDR3 is 18 amino acids. CDR3 nucleotides: TGTGCCAGCAGTTTATGGGCGGGGCGGCACCTCCTGCCGGGGGCCCAGTACTTC. It specifies CASSLWAGRHLLPGAQYF.